This entry describes one T cell receptor beta chain. Its target is unknown. The sequenced fragment ends 3 residues before the CDR3 boundary, so the rest is inferred from the germline J gene. CVID meant reduced serum IgG, IgA and/or IgM plus specific antibody deficiency. Caucasian heritage predominated among both patients and controls. The J segment lost 7 bases and the V segment lost 5 bases, leaving 9 bases of the junction unmatched. Germline CDR1 is SGHAT and CDR2 is FQNNGV. The CDR3 totals 14 residues. TCRdb's copy holds only in-frame clones and misses some; the assay was immunoSEQ multiplex PCR. The sample holds approximately 24,000 clones, and no clone turns up only once. This specimen belongs to a study of T cell clonality in common variable immunodeficiency. General study findings and limits: In common variable immunodeficiency, TCR beta chains reportedly carried fewer deletions and N-nucleotide insertions. Shared TCRbeta clones were fewer between CVID subjects than controls. CVID subjects had higher TCRbeta clonality than healthy controls, most marked in about a third.

The chain carries TRBV11-2 and TRBJ2-5; TRBD2 aligns across 8 bases. This sequence was found in a human donor with common variable immunodeficiency. The sample consisted of peripheral blood mononuclear cells. The chain's CDR3 is CASSTGGAGGTQYF. Partial CDR3 DNA: TGTGCCAGCAGCACCGGGGGGGCCGGTGGGACC.